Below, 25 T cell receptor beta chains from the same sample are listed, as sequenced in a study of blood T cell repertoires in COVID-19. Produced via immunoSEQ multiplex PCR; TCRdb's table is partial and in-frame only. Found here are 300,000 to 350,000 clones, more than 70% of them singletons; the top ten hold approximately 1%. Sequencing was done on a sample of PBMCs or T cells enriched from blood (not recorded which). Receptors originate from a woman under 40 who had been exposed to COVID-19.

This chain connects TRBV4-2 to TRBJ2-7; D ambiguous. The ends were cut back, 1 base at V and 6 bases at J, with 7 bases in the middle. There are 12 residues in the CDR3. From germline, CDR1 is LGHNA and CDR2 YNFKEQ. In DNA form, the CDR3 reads TGTGCCAGCAGCCAAGGAGGCGCCGAGCAGTACTTC. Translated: CASSQGGAEQYF.

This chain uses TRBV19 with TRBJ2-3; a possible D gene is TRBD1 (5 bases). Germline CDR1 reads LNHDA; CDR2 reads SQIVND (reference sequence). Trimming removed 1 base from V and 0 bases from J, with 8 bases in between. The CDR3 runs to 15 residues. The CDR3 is CASSIGQISTDTQYF. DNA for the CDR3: TGTGCCAGTAGTATAGGACAGATTAGCACAGATACGCAGTATTTT. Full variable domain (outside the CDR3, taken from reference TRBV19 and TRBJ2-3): DGGITQSPKYLFRKEGQNVTLSCEQNLNHDAMYWYRQDPGQGLRLIYYSQIVNDFQKGDIAEGYSVSREKKESFPLTVTSAQKNPTAFYLCASSIGQISTDTQYFGPGTRLTVL.

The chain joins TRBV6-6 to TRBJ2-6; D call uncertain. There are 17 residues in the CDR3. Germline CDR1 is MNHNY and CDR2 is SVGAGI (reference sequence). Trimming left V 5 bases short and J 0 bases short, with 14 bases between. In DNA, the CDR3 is TGTGCCAGCAGTCCCAGGCCCTTGAGCTCTGGGGCCAACGTCCTGACTTTC. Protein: CASSPRPLSSGANVLTF.

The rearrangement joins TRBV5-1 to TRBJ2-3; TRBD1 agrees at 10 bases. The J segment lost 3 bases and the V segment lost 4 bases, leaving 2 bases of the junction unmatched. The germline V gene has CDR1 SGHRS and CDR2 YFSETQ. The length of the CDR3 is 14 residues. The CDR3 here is CASSEGQGTDTQYF. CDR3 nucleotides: TGCGCCAGCAGCGAGGGACAGGGGACAGATACGCAGTATTTT. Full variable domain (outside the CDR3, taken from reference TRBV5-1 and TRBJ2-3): KAGVTQTPRYLIKTRGQQVTLSCSPISGHRSVSWYQQTPGQGLQFLFEYFSETQRNKGNFPGRFSGRQFSNSRSEMNVSTLELGDSALYLCASSEGQGTDTQYFGPGTRLTVL.

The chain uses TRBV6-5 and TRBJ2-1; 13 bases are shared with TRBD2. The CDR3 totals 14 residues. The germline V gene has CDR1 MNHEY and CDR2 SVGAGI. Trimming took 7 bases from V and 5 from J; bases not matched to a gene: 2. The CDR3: CASTGTSGNNEQFF. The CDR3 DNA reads TGTGCCAGCACCGGGACTAGCGGGAACAATGAGCAGTTCTTC.

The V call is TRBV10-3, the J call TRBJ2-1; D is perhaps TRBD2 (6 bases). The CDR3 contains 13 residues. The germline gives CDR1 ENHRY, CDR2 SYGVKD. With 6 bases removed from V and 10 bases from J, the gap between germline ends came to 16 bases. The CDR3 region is CAISKDYPPEQFF. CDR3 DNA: TGTGCCATCAGCAAGGACTACCCGCCCGAGCAGTTCTTC.

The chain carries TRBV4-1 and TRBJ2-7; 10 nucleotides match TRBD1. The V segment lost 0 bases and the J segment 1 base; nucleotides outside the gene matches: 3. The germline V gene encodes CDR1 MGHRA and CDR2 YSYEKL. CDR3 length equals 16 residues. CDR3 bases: TGCGCCAGCAGCCAAGACGGACAGGGGGTATCCTACGAGCAGTACTTC. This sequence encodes CASSQDGQGVSYEQYF.

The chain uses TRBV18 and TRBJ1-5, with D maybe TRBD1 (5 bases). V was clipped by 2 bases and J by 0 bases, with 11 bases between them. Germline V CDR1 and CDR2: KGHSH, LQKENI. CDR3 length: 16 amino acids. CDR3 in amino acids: CASSPGQGDSNQPQHF. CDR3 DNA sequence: TGTGCCAGCTCACCAGGGCAGGGTGATAGCAATCAGCCCCAGCATTTT.

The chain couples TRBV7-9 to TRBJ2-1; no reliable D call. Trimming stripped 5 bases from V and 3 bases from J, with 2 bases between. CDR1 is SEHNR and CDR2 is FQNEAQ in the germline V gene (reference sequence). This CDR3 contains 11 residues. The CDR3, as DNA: TGTGCCAGCAGCCGCTACAATGAGCAGTTCTTC. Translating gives CASSRYNEQFF.

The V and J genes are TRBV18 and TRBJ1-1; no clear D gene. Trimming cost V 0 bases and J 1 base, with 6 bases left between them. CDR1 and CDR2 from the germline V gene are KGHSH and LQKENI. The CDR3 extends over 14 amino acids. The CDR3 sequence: CASSPPNRNTEAFF. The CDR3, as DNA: TGTGCCAGCTCACCACCCAACAGGAACACTGAAGCTTTCTTT.

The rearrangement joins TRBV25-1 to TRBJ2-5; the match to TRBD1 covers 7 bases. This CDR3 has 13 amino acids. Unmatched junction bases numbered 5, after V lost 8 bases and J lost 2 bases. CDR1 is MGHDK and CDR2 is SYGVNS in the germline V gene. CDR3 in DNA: TGTGCCAGCCTCGGGACAGATCAAGAGACCCAGTACTTC. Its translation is CASLGTDQETQYF. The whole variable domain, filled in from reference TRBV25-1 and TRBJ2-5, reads EADIYQTPRYLVIGTGKKITLECSQTMGHDKMYWYQQDPGMELHLIHYSYGVNSTEKGDLSSESTVSRIRTEHFPLTLESARPSHTSQYLCASLGTDQETQYFGPGTRLLVL.

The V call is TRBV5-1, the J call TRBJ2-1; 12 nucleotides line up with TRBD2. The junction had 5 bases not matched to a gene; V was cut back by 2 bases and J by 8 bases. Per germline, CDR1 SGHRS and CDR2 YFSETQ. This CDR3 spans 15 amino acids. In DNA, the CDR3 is TGCGCCAGCAGCTTCGCTAGCGGGAGGGCCTATGAGCAGTTCTTC. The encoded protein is CASSFASGRAYEQFF.

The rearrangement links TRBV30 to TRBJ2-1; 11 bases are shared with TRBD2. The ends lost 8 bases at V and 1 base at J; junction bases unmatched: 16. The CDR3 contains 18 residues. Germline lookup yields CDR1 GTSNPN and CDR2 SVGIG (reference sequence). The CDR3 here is CASPNLPGLAVSYNEQFF. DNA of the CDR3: TGTGCCAGTCCCAACCTACCGGGACTAGCGGTTTCCTACAATGAGCAGTTCTTC.

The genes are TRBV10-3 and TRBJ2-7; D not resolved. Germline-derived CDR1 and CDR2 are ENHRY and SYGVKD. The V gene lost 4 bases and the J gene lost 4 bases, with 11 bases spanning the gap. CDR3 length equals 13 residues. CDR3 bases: TGTGCCATCAGTGGAGTCCGGAGTTACGAGCAGTACTTC. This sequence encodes CAISGVRSYEQYF.

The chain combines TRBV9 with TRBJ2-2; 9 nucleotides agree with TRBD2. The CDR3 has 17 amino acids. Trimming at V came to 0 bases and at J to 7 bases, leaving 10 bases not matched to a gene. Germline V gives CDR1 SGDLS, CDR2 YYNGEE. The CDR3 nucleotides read TGTGCCAGCAGCGTAGAAATCGCGGGAGGGCCGATCGGGGAGCTGTTTTTT. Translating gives CASSVEIAGGPIGELFF.

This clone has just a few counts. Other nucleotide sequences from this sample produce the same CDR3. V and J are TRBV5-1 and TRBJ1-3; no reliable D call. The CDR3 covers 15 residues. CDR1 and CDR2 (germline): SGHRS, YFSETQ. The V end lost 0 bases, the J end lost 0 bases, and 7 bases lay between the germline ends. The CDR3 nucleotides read TGCGCCAGCAGCTTGGCGGGAAACTCTGGAAACACCATATATTTT. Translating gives CASSLAGNSGNTIYF.

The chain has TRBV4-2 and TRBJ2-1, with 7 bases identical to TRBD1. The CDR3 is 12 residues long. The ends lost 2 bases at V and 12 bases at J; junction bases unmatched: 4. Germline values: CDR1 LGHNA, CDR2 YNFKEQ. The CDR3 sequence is CASSQSNRGQFF. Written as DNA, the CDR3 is TGTGCCAGCAGCCAATCAAACAGGGGGCAGTTCTTC.

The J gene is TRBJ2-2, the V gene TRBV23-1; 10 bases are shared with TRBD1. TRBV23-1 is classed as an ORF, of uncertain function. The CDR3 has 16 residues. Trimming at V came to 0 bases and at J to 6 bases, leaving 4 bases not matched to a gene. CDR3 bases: TGCGCCAGCAGTCAATCGAGGGGACAGGGGTCCGGGGAGCTGTTTTTT. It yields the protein CASSQSRGQGSGELFF.

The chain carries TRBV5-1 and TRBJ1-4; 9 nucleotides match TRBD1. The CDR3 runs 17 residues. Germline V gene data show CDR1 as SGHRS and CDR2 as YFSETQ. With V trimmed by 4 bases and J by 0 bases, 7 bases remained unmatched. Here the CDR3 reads CASSPGQGPATNEKLFF. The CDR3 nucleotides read TGCGCCAGCAGCCCGGGACAGGGCCCTGCAACTAATGAAAAACTGTTTTTT.

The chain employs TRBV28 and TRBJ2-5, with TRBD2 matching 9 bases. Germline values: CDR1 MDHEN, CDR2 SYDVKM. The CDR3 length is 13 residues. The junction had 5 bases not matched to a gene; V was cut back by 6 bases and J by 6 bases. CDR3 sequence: CASSLGLAQTQYF. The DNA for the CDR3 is TGTGCCAGCAGCCTGGGACTAGCCCAGACCCAGTACTTC.

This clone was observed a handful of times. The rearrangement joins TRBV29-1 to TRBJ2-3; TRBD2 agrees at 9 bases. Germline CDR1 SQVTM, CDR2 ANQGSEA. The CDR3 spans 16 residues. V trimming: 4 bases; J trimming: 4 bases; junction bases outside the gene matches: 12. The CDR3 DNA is TGCAGCGTTGCCCCCAGTAGCGCGGGAGGGGCAGATACGCAGTATTTT. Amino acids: CSVAPSSAGGADTQYF.

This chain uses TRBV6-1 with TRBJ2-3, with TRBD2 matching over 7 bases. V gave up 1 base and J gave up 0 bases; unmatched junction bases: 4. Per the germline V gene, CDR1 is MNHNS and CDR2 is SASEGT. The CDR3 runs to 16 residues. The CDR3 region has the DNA TGTGCCAGCAGTGAAGAGGCTAGCGGAAGCACAGATACGCAGTATTTT. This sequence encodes CASSEEASGSTDTQYF.

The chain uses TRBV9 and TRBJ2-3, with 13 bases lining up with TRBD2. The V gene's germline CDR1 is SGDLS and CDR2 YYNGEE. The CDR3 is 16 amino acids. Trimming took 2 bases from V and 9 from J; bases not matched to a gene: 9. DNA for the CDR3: TGTGCCAGCAGCGTGACTCCCGGGACTAGCGGGAAAACGCAGTATTTT. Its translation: CASSVTPGTSGKTQYF.

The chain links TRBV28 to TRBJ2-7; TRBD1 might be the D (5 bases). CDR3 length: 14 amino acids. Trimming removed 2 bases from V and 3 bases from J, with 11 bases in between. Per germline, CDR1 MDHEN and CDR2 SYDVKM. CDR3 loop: CASSLIGVNYEQYF. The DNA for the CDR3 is TGTGCCAGCAGTTTAATAGGGGTTAACTACGAGCAGTACTTC.

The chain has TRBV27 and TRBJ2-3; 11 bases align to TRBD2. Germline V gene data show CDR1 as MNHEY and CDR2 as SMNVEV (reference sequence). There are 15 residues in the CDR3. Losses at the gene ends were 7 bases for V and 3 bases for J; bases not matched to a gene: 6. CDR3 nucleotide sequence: TGTGCCAGCACCCTGACTAGCGGGAAGACAGATACGCAGTATTTT. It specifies CASTLTSGKTDTQYF.